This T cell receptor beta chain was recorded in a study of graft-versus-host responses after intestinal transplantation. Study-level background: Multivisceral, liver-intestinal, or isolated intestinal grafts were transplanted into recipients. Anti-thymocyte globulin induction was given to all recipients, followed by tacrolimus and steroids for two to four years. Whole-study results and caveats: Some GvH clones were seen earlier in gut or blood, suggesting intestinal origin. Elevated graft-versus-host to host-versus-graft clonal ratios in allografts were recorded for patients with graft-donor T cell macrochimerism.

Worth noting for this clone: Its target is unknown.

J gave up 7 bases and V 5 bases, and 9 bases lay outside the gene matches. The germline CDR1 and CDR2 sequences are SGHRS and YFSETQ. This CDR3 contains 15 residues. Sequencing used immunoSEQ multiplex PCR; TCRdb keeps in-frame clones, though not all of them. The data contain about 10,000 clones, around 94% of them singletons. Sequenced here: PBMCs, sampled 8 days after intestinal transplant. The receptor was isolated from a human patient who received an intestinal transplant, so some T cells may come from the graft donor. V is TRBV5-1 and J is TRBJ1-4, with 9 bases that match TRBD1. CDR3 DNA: TGCGCCAGCAGGCCATGGACAGGGGATAGTGAAAAACTGTTTTTT. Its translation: CASRPWTGDSEKLFF.